This TCR beta chain was obtained from a study of immune cell composition in non-small cell lung cancer. The study, taken as a whole, reports: Lung adenocarcinomas had lower top 10 clone scores and clonality than squamous tumours. No significant correlation existed between pack-years smoked and tumour clonality. Clones >0.5% enriched in tumour were rarer in adenocarcinoma (around 35%) than squamous (about 80%). In adenocarcinoma, maximal tumour-associated clone frequency tracked TIL tumour reactivity.

About this clone: Its target is unknown.

The table came from immunoSEQ multiplex PCR; TCRdb's copy has only in-frame clones and leaves some out. The sample has several thousand clones; 78% are singletons. V shed 4 bases and J 7 bases; nucleotides not matched to a gene: 9. CDR1 and CDR2 (germline): SGHKS, YYEKEE (reference sequence). The CDR3 covers 15 residues. This receptor was obtained from a human donor with non-small cell lung cancer. Material: lung tumor tissue. The chain is built from TRBV5-5 and TRBJ1-5; 9 nucleotides align to TRBD1. CDR3 in DNA: TGTGCCAGCAGCGTGCAACAGGGGGCGGCGCAGCCCCAGCATTTT. This encodes CASSVQQGAAQPQHF.